This is a list of T cell receptor beta chains from one sample in a study of blood T cell repertoires in COVID-19. Produced via immunoSEQ multiplex PCR; TCRdb's table is partial and in-frame only. This sample carries hundreds of thousands of clones, less than 90% of them seen once, and the ten largest clones take 13%. Material for sequencing was peripheral blood. Receptors originate from a human donor in a cohort sampled during active COVID-19. The CDR3 runs from the conserved cysteine through the conserved F or W. The order of the fields is V gene, J gene, D gene, clone size, CDR3 protein, CDR3 DNA. The D gene is left open where the match is weak. Size is stated for part of the rows, as once, few or many counts, or as a class when the clone is expanded.

>TRBV4-2|TRBJ2-3|TRBD2|.
CASSPQGAGVPDTQYF
TGTGCCAGCAGCCCCCAGGGAGCGGGAGTCCCAGATACGCAGTATTTT
>TRBV3-1/TRBV3-2|TRBJ1-2|.|.
CASRETGTRGYGYTF
TGTGCCAGCAGAGAAACCGGGACCAGGGGCTATGGCTACACCTTC
>TRBV6-6|TRBJ2-1|TRBD2|.
CASSRRISGSNEQFF
TGTGCCAGCAGTCGAAGGATTAGCGGGAGCAATGAGCAGTTCTTC
>TRBV7-2|TRBJ1-2|.|.
CASSLTALYGYTF
TGTGCCAGCAGCTTAACAGCTCTCTATGGCTACACCTTC
>TRBV6-1|TRBJ1-5|.|few
CASSEGGSSYQPQHF
TGTGCCAGCAGTGAAGGGGGCAGCTCTTATCAGCCCCAGCATTTT
>TRBV4-2|TRBJ1-5|.|.
CASSQGGPDSSNQPQHF
TGTGCCAGCAGCCAAGGTGGGCCAGATTCGAGCAATCAGCCCCAGCATTTT
>TRBV7-2|TRBJ2-5|.|.
CASSLTGTQYF
TGTGCCAGCAGCTTAACGGGGACCCAGTACTTC
>TRBV6-2/TRBV6-3|TRBJ2-6|.|.
CASSYAGSGANVLTF
TGTGCCAGCAGTTATGCCGGGTCTGGGGCCAACGTCCTGACTTTC
>TRBV28|TRBJ1-2|.|.
CAGEGNYGYTF
TGTGCTGGGGAGGGGAACTATGGCTACACCTTC
>TRBV7-9|TRBJ1-5|.|.
CASSLTGDQPQHF
TGTGCCAGCAGCCTAACCGGGGATCAGCCCCAGCATTTT
>TRBV19|TRBJ2-3|TRBD2|.
CASSGTSLDTQYF
TGTGCCAGTAGTGGGACTAGTCTTGATACGCAGTATTTT
>TRBV7-2|TRBJ2-7|.|.
CASSLGGASYEQYF
TGTGCCAGCAGCTTGGGCGGGGCCTCATACGAGCAGTACTTC
>TRBV7-8|TRBJ1-2|TRBD1|once
CASSSGQDYGYTF
TGTGCCAGCAGCTCGGGACAGGACTATGGCTACACCTTC
>TRBV6-5|TRBJ2-7|TRBD1|.
CASSPGTGSAYEQYF
TGTGCCAGCAGCCCCGGGACAGGATCCGCCTACGAGCAGTACTTC
>TRBV5-1|TRBJ2-2|TRBD2|.
CASSLRLAGAGELFF
TGCGCCAGCAGCCTGCGTCTAGCGGGAGCCGGGGAGCTGTTTTTT
>TRBV7-9|TRBJ1-2|.|.
CATRAANYGYTF
TGTGCCACCAGGGCGGCGAACTATGGCTACACCTTC